These 16 T cell receptor beta chains were sequenced from one sample in a study of lymphopenia after photon versus proton radiotherapy. Here immunoSEQ multiplex PCR was the method, and the copy in TCRdb shows in-frame clones only, minus some. The sample holds approximately 6,300 clones, about nine tenths seen once. This sample comprised peripheral blood, obtained from a patient treated with photon-based radiotherapy. The receptors here all came from a man aged 60 to 69 with cholangiocarcinoma.

This rearrangement joins TRBV28 to TRBJ2-1; no clear D. V was pared by 4 bases and J by 9 bases, with 4 bases between. This CDR3 comprises 10 residues. Looked up from germline, CDR1 is MDHEN and CDR2 is SYDVKM. The CDR3 DNA follows: TGTGCCAGCAGTTCGTTTGAGCAGTTCTTC. Its translation is CASSSFEQFF. Full variable domain (missing parts from reference TRBV28 and TRBJ2-1): DVKVTQSSRYLVKRTGEKVFLECVQDMDHENMFWYRQDPGLGLRLIYFSYDVKMKEKGDIPEGYSVSREKKERFSLILESASTNQTSMYLCASSSFEQFFGPGTRLTVL.

This chain uses TRBV19 with TRBJ2-5; 7 bases are shared with TRBD2. Looked up from germline, CDR1 is LNHDA and CDR2 is SQIVND (reference sequence). J was trimmed by 2 bases and V by 11 bases; bases with no gene match: 14. CDR3 size: 15 residues. CDR3 sequence: CAVSPGLAVQETQYF. In DNA form, the CDR3 reads TGTGCCGTCTCGCCGGGGCTAGCGGTACAAGAGACCCAGTACTTC.

This clone was picked up one time. CDR3 nucleotide sequence: TGTGCCAGCAGCCCCCGACCCACAGATACGCAGTATTTT. Its translation: CASSPRPTDTQYF. The V call is TRBV7-6, the J call TRBJ2-3, with D unclear. Germline V gene lookup returns CDR1 SGHVS and CDR2 FNYEAQ. Trimming removed 5 bases from V and 2 bases from J, with 8 bases in between. There are 13 residues in the CDR3.

The chain joins TRBV5-1 to TRBJ1-3; 8 bases align to TRBD1. Germline V CDR1 and CDR2: SGHRS, YFSETQ. Trimming at V came to 4 bases and at J to 2 bases, leaving 2 bases not matched to a gene. The CDR3 extends over 14 amino acids. Here the CDR3 reads CASSLTGAGNTIYF. CDR3 bases: TGCGCCAGCAGCCTGACAGGGGCTGGAAACACCATATATTTT.

The chain combines TRBV4-3 with TRBJ2-2; D call uncertain. The CDR3 spans 15 residues. In germline, CDR1 is LGHNA, CDR2 YSLEER. V lost 0 bases and J 3 bases, leaving 8 bases between the germline ends. CDR3 bases: TGCGCCAGCAGCCAAGATTCCGAGGACACCGGGGAGCTGTTTTTT. Encoded protein: CASSQDSEDTGELFF.

The chain links TRBV14 to TRBJ2-3; 7 nucleotides line up with TRBD2. Trimming removed 1 base from V and 1 base from J; junction bases left unmatched: 8. Germline CDR1 and CDR2: SGHDN and FVKESK. The CDR3 spans 17 residues. The CDR3 loop is CASSQAEGGRGTDTQYF. In DNA, the CDR3 is TGTGCCAGCAGCCAAGCCGAGGGAGGGCGGGGCACAGATACGCAGTATTTT.

The chain is built from TRBV29-1 and TRBJ2-7, with 9 bases aligning to TRBD1. Germline V gene data show CDR1 as SQVTM and CDR2 as ANQGSEA. The CDR3 is 12 residues long. V lost 4 bases to trimming and J lost 3 bases; unmatched junction nucleotides: 1. CDR3 loop: CSVAGQGYEQYF. In nucleotides, the CDR3 is TGCAGCGTTGCGGGACAGGGCTACGAGCAGTACTTC.

The rearrangement links TRBV11-3 to TRBJ2-3, with D uncertain. The CDR3 runs to 12 residues. The V end was cut by 2 bases, the J end by 4 bases, with 4 bases between. Germline V gene data show CDR1 as SGHNT and CDR2 as YENEEA. The CDR3 DNA is TGTGCCAGCAGCTTAATACCAGATACGCAGTATTTT. Translated: CASSLIPDTQYF.

CDR3 bases: TGTGCTAGTGGTTTGGACATTCTTAGCTCCTACGAGCAGTACTTC. It encodes CASGLDILSSYEQYF. This sequence joins TRBV12-5 and TRBJ2-7, with D unclear. This CDR3 is built from 15 residues. Trimming removed 1 base from V and 0 bases from J, with 10 bases in between. CDR1 and CDR2 from the germline V gene are LGHNT and FRNRAP.

This clone appeared once. The rearrangement uses TRBV6-6 and TRBJ1-1, with a possible D match to TRBD1 (6 bases). Trimming shortened V by 2 bases and J by 7 bases, and 8 bases separated the two germline ends. Germline CDR1 reads MNHNY; CDR2 reads SVGAGI (reference sequence). The CDR3 contains 12 residues. The CDR3 DNA sequence: TGTGCCAGCAGTTACGGACAGCTTGAAGCTTTCTTT. It yields the protein CASSYGQLEAFF.

This rearrangement joins TRBV6-5 to TRBJ1-1; D is perhaps TRBD1 (5 bases). Per the germline V gene, CDR1 is MNHEY and CDR2 is SVGAGI. The V gene lost 0 bases and the J gene lost 7 bases, with 15 bases spanning the gap. The CDR3 has 15 amino acids. DNA for the CDR3: TGTGCCAGCAGTTACTCGGGTCAGGGTGTCGGTGAAGCTTTCTTT. Protein: CASSYSGQGVGEAFF.

This clone has a single count. CDR3 loop: CASSLIPGGNTEAFF. CDR3 nucleotides: TGTGCCAGCAGCTTAATCCCAGGGGGGAACACTGAAGCTTTCTTT. This chain connects TRBV7-2 to TRBJ1-1, with TRBD1 identical over 7 bases. The CDR3 is 15 residues long. Trimming took 2 bases from V and 1 from J; bases not matched to a gene: 4. Per germline, CDR1 SGHTA and CDR2 FQGNSA.

This clone was detected only once. The chain couples TRBV15 to TRBJ2-7, with D possibly matching TRBD1 (5 bases). The germline V and J ends were trimmed by 0 bases and 4 bases, with 13 bases remaining between them. The germline V gene has CDR1 LNHNV and CDR2 YYDKDF (reference sequence). There are 15 residues in the CDR3. The CDR3 reads CATSRDATGLYEQYF. The DNA for the CDR3 is TGTGCCACCAGCAGAGATGCCACAGGCCTATACGAGCAGTACTTC.

This clone came up once. The gene calls are TRBV19 and TRBJ1-1; D unresolved. There are 15 residues in the CDR3. Germline assignment: CDR1 LNHDA and CDR2 SQIVND (reference sequence). The V end lost 5 bases, the J end lost 5 bases, and 18 bases lay between the germline ends. The CDR3 spells CASSLRRGSRTEAFF. Written as DNA, the CDR3 is TGTGCCAGTAGTCTTCGGAGAGGGAGCAGGACTGAAGCTTTCTTT. The whole variable domain, remainder taken from reference TRBV19 and TRBJ1-1, is DGGITQSPKYLFRKEGQNVTLSCEQNLNHDAMYWYRQDPGQGLRLIYYSQIVNDFQKGDIAEGYSVSREKKESFPLTVTSAQKNPTAFYLCASSLRRGSRTEAFFGQGTRLTVV.

The gene calls are TRBV11-2 and TRBJ2-2, with a weak D call TRBD1 (5 bases). Germline V gives CDR1 SGHAT, CDR2 FQNNGV. Trimming stripped 0 bases from V and 5 bases from J, with 13 bases between. This CDR3 contains 16 residues. The CDR3 DNA reads as TGTGCCAGCAGCTTAGATCGCCCAGGGCAAACCGGGGAGCTGTTTTTT. Translated, it gives CASSLDRPGQTGELFF.

V is TRBV7-3 and J is TRBJ2-2; TRBD1 is a possible D gene (5 bases). V lost 5 bases and J lost 0, with 13 bases in between. The CDR3 consists of 16 residues. The germline gives CDR1 SGHTA, CDR2 FQGTGA. CDR3 sequence: CASSPRTPANTGELFF. In nucleotides, the CDR3 is TGTGCCAGCAGCCCAAGGACACCGGCGAACACCGGGGAGCTGTTTTTT.